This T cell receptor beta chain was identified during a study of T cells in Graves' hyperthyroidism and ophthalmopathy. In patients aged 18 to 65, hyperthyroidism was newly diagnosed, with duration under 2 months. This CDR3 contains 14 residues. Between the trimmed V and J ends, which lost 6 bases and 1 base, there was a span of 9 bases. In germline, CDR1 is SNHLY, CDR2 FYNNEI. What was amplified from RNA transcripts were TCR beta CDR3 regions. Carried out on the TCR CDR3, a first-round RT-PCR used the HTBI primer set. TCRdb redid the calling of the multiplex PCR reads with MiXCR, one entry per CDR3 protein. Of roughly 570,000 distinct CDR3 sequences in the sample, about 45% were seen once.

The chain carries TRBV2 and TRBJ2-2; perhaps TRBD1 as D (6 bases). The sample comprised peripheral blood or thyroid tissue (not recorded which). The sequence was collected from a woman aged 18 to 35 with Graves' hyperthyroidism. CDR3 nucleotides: TGTGCCAGCAGGGCGGACAGGAACACCGGGGAGCTGTTTTTT. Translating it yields CASRADRNTGELFF. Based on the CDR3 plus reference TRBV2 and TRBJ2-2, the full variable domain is EPEVTQTPSHQVTQMGQEVILRCVPISNHLYFYWYRQILGQKVEFLVSFYNNEISEKSEIFDDQFSVERPDGSNFTLKIRSTKLEDSAMYFCASRADRNTGELFFGEGSRLTVL.